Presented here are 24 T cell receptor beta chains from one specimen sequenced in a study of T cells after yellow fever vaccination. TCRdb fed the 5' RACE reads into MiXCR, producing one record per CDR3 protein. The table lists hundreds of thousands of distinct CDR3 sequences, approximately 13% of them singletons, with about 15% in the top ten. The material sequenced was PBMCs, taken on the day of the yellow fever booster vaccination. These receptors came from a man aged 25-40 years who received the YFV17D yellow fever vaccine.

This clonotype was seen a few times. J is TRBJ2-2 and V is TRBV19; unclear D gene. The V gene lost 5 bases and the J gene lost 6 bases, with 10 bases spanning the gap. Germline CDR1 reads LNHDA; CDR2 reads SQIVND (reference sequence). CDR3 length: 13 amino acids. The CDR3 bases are TGTGCCAGTAGTCTAAGTTCTCCCGGGGAGCTGTTTTTT. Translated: CASSLSSPGELFF.

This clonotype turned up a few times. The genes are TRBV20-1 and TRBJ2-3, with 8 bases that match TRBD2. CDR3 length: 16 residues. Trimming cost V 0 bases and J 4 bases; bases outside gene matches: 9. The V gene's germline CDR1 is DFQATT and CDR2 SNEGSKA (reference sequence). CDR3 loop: CSARDSGSGNPDTQYF. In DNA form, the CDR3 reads TGCAGTGCTAGAGATTCCGGTAGCGGGAATCCAGATACGCAGTATTTT.

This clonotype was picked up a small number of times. This chain's CDR3 is CASSLSKGTYEQYF. The CDR3 nucleotides are TGTGCCAGCAGTTTATCGAAAGGGACCTACGAGCAGTACTTC. The chain employs TRBV27 and TRBJ2-7; D is ambiguous. The V end was cut by 0 bases, the J end by 2 bases, with 8 bases between. The CDR3 sequence is 14 residues long. The V gene's germline CDR1 is MNHEY and CDR2 SMNVEV (reference sequence).

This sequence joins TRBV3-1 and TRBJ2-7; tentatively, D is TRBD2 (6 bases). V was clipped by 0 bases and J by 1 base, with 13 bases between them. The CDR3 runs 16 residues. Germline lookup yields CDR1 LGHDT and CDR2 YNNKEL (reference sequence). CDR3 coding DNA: TGTGCCAGCAGCCAAGAAAGTCCAGGGACTTCCTACGAGCAGTACTTC. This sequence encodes CASSQESPGTSYEQYF.

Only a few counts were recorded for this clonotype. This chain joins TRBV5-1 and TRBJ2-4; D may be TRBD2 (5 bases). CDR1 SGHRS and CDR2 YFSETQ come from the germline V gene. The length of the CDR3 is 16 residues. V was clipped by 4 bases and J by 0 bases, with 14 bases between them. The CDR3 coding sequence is TGCGCCAGCAGCGCCTTAGCTGGACTAGCCAAAAACATTCAGTACTTC. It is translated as CASSALAGLAKNIQYF.

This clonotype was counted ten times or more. The CDR3 loop is CASSLAWETQYF. CDR3 bases: TGTGCCAGCAGCTTGGCTTGGGAGACCCAGTACTTC. V usage is TRBV5-5 and J usage is TRBJ2-5; D ambiguous. The CDR3 covers 12 residues. Germline V CDR1 and CDR2: SGHKS, YYEKEE (reference sequence). Trimming left V 0 bases short and J 5 bases short, with 5 bases between.

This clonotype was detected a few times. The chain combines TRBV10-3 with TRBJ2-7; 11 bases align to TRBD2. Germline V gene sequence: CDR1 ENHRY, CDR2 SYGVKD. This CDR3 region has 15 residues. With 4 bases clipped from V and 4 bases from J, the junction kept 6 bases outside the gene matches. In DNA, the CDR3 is TGTGCCATCAGTGCCACTAGCGGGAGTAAGTACGAGCAGTACTTC. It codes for CAISATSGSKYEQYF.

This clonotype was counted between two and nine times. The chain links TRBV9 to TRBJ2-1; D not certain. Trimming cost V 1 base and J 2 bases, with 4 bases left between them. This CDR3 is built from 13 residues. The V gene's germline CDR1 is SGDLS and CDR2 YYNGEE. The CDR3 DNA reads TGTGCCAGCAGCGTATTAGCCTACAATGAGCAGTTCTTC. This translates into CASSVLAYNEQFF. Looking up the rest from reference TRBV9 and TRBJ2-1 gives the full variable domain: DSGVTQTPKHLITATGQRVTLRCSPRSGDLSVYWYQQSLDQGLQFLIQYYNGEERAKGNILERFSAQQFPDLHSELNLSSLELGDSALYFCASSVLAYNEQFFGPGTRLTVL.

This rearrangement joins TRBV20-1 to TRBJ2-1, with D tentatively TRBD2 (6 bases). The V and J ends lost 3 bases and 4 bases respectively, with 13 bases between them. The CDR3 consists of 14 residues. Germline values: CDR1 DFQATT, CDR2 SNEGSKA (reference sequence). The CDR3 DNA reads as TGCAGTGCTAGCCTCGGGACTGGTTACAATGAGCAGTTCTTC. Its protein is CSASLGTGYNEQFF.

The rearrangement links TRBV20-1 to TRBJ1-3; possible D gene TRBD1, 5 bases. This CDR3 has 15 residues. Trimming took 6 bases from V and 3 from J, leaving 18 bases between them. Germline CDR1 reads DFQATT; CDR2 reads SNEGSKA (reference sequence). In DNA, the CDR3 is TGCAGTGCGAAGCGCCCCGGGACGGATGGAAACACCATATATTTT. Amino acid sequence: CSAKRPGTDGNTIYF.

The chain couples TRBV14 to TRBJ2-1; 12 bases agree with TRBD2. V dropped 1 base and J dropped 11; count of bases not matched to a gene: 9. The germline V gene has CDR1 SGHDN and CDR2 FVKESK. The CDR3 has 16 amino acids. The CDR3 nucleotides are TGTGCCAGCAGCCAAGGGACTAGCGGGGACTACATGAAGCAGTTCTTC. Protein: CASSQGTSGDYMKQFF.

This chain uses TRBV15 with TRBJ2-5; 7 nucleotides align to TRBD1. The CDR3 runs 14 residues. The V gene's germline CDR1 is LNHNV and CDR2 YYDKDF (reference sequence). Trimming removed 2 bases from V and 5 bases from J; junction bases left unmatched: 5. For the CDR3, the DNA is TGTGCCACCAGCAGAAGGGGGCCAGGGGAGACCCAGTACTTC. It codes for CATSRRGPGETQYF.

In DNA form, the CDR3 reads TGCGCCAGCAGCTTCCCCGCAACTGCCCCTTACACAGATACGCAGTATTTT. Amino acid sequence: CASSFPATAPYTDTQYF. The chain carries TRBV5-1 and TRBJ2-3, with D unclear. Germline lookup yields CDR1 SGHRS and CDR2 YFSETQ. The CDR3 is 17 amino acids. The germline V and J ends were trimmed by 2 bases and 2 bases, with 18 bases remaining between them.

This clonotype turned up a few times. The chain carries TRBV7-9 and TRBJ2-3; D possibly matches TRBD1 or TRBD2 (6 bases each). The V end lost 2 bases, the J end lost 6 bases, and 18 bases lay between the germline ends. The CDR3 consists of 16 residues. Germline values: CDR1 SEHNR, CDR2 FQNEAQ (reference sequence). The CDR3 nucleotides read TGTGCCAGCAGCTTAAGAACGGGGGCGCTTGGGGATACGCAGTATTTT. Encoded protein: CASSLRTGALGDTQYF. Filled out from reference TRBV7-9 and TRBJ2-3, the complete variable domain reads DTGVSQNPRHKITKRGQNVTFRCDPISEHNRLYWYRQTLGQGPEFLTYFQNEAQLEKSRLLSDRFSAERPKGSFSTLEIQRTEQGDSAMYLCASSLRTGALGDTQYFGPGTRLTVL.

The CDR3 coding sequence is TGCAGTGCTCAACCCCGTCGAACTGAAGCTTTCTTT. Residues: CSAQPRRTEAFF. The chain uses TRBV20-1 and TRBJ1-1; D is ambiguous. V gave up 5 bases and J gave up 5 bases, with 12 bases separating them. The CDR3 is 12 residues long. CDR1 is DFQATT and CDR2 is SNEGSKA in the germline V gene (reference sequence).

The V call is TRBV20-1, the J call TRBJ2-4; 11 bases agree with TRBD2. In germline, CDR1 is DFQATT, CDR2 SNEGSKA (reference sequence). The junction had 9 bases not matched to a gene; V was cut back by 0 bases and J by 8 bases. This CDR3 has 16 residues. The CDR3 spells CSARESSGRASDIQYF. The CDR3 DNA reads TGCAGTGCTAGAGAGAGTAGCGGGAGGGCCTCAGACATTCAGTACTTC.

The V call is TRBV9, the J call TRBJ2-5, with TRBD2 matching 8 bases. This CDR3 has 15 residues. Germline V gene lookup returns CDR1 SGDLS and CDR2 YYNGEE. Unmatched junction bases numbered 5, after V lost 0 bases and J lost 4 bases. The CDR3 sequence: CASSVAGGPIETQYF. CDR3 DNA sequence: TGTGCCAGCAGCGTAGCGGGAGGGCCGATAGAGACCCAGTACTTC.

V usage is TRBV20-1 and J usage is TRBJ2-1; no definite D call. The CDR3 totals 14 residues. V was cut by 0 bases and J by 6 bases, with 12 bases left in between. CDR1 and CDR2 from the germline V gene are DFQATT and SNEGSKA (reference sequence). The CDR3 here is CSARDRQPSNEQFF. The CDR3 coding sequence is TGCAGTGCTAGAGATCGGCAGCCCTCCAATGAGCAGTTCTTC.

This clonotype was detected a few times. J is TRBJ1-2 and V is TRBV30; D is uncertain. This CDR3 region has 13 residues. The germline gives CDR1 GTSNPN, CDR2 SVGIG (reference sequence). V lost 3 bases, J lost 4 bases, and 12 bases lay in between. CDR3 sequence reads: CAWRGRNTYGYTF. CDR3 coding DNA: TGTGCCTGGAGGGGCAGGAATACCTATGGCTACACCTTC.

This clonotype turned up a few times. The CDR3 protein is CASSQSSGYQPQHF. The CDR3 DNA is TGTGCCAGCAGCCAATCGTCGGGATACCAGCCCCAGCATTTT. The V call is TRBV16, the J call TRBJ1-5, with D unclear. This CDR3 region has 14 residues. The germline V and J ends were trimmed by 0 bases and 7 bases, with 10 bases remaining between them. Per the germline V gene, CDR1 is KGHSY and CDR2 is FQNENV. Based on the CDR3 plus reference TRBV16 and TRBJ1-5, the full variable domain is GEEVAQTPKHLVRGEGQKAKLYCAPIKGHSYVFWYQQVLKNEFKFLISFQNENVFDETGMPKERFSAKCLPNSPCSLEIQATKLEDSAVYFCASSQSSGYQPQHFGDGTRLSIL.

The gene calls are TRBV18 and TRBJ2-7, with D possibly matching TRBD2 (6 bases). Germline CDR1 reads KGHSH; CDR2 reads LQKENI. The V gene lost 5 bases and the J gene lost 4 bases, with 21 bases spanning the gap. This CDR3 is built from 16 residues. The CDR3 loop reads CASSFNHGGPSYEQYF. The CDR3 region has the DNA TGTGCCAGCTCATTTAATCACGGAGGGCCCTCTTACGAGCAGTACTTC.

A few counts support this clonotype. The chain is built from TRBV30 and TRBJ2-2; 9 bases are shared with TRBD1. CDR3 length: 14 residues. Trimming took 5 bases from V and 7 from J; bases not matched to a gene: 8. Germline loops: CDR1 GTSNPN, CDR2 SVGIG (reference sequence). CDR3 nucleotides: TGTGCCTGGTGCCGGGACAGGGAAAGCGGGGAGCTGTTTTTT. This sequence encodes CAWCRDRESGELFF.

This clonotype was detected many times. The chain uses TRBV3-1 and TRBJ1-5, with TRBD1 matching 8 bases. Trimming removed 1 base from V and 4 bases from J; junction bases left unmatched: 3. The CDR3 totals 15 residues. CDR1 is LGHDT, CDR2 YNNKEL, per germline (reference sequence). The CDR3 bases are TGTGCCAGCAGCCAAGGGGACAGGTATAATCAGCCCCAGCATTTT. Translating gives CASSQGDRYNQPQHF.

This chain's CDR3 is CASSEDRVQETQYF. The CDR3 nucleotides read TGTGCCAGCAGCGAAGACAGGGTCCAAGAGACCCAGTACTTC. This sequence joins TRBV5-5 and TRBJ2-5; 7 nucleotides agree with TRBD1. CDR1 is SGHKS and CDR2 is YYEKEE in the germline V gene (reference sequence). V lost 4 bases, J lost 1 base, and 4 bases stayed unmatched. This CDR3 contains 14 residues.